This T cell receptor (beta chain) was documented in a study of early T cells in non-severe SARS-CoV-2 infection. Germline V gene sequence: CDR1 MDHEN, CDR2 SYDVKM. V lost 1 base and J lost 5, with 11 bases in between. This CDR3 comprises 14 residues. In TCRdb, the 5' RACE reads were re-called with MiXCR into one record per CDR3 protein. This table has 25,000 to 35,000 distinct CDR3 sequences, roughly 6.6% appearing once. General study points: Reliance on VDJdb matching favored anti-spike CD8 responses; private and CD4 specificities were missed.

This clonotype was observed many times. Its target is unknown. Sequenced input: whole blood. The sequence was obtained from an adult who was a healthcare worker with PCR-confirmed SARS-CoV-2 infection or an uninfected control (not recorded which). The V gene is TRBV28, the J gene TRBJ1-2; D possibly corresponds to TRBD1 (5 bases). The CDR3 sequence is CASSLSGGTYGYTF. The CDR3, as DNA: TGTGCCAGCAGTTTATCGGGGGGGACTTATGGCTACACCTTC.